This TCR beta chain was captured by sequencing in a study of shared clonotypes between healthy human individuals. CD45RO-negative, CCR7-selected cells formed the naive CD8 fraction, which excluded terminally differentiated effector memory CD45RA+ cells. Assay: immunoSEQ multiplex PCR; the TCRdb copy retains only in-frame clones and omits some. The profile shows 2 million or so clones, approximately 95% of them singletons. Looked up from germline, CDR1 is SGHRS and CDR2 is YFSETQ. Trimming shortened V by 4 bases and J by 1 base, and 15 bases separated the two germline ends. The CDR3 has 15 residues. Material: naive CD8+ T cells sorted from blood. The receptor comes from a man aged 18 to 29 in good health. The chain carries TRBV5-1 and TRBJ2-7; the D call may be TRBD1 or TRBD2 (6 bases each). The CDR3 spells CASSRGPGASYEQYF. CDR3 coding DNA: TGCGCCAGCAGCAGAGGGCCGGGGGCGTCCTACGAGCAGTACTTC.